This T cell receptor (beta chain) emerged from a study of blood T cell repertoires in COVID-19 (dated by TCRdb to 2020 to 2021). About the investigation overall: Samples covering the acute and convalescent phases of COVID-19 were provided by collaborators in the United States, Italy and Spain. The sample metadata nearly always contained a de-identified subject ID, COVID-19 status, age in years and sex. Subjects who had been exposed to COVID-19, were actively infected with it, or had recovered from it provided the deeply sampled blood TCRbeta repertoires that made up the dataset. Samples came from the ongoing ImmuneRACE study (first 160 participants) plus 1,254 subjects from 6 global collaborators. Where available, HLA class I and class II types were obtained from metadata supplied by the sample provider rather than from assay-based typing. The repertoires were released in a freely available public database meant as a resource for research on the immune response to SARS-CoV-2. The material from the prospective study consisted of cDNA or gDNA derived from T cells, B-cell-depleted T cells, or PBMCs. Points the paper makes about the study in general: How much clinical and demographic metadata was included differed by source and by participant, and the metadata was provided uncurated.

With regard to this clone: It lacks a known antigen. Base qualities are not at hand, and no much larger clone is one base apart.

TCRbeta CDR3 regions were amplified from genomic DNA using the immunoSEQ Assay, a bias-controlled multiplex PCR. As for how the authors treated the data: The number of nucleated cells in each sample was estimated from the amplification of reference gene primers within the assay. Sequence reads were collapsed and filtered to measure the absolute abundance of every unique TCRbeta CDR3 rearrangement. For each sample, productive Simpson clonality was calculated as the square root of Simpson's diversity index across productive rearrangements. The table was pulled from immuneACCESS by TCRdb, which kept in-frame rearrangements only. Such tables lose some clones; where checked, under half of the loss comes from unresolved V genes, and the rest has no known cause. V and J calls and clone size are copied from that table; D and trimming were computed from the DNA. For this sample the table gives hundreds of thousands of clones, of which 75% to 90% were detected only once. Over 1.3% of the sample belongs to the ten largest clones.

V lost 3 bases and J lost 8 bases; the stretch between them is 29 bases long. From the cysteine up to the phenylalanine, the CDR3 has a length of 19 residues. The sequence is cut down to CDR3 DNA, 57 bases in frame from base 1. From a lookup of the germline V gene (reference sequence), CDR1 and CDR2 are LNHDA and SQIVND. Collaborating institutions collected whole blood in K2EDTA tubes following their own protocols. Collaborator samples were shipped for TCRbeta analysis as frozen whole blood, isolated PBMCs, or DNA extracted from either sample type. The chain couples TRBV19 to TRBJ2-1, with the D gene call left open. The sequence was collected from a woman aged 25 to 45 with active or convalescent COVID-19. The sequencing sample was made of peripheral blood. The DNA sequence is given as TGTGCCAGTAGTATTTTTCCCCCGTCAGGTCGACCCTCCCTCGATGAGCAGTTCTTC. This yields the protein CASSIFPPSGRPSLDEQFF.